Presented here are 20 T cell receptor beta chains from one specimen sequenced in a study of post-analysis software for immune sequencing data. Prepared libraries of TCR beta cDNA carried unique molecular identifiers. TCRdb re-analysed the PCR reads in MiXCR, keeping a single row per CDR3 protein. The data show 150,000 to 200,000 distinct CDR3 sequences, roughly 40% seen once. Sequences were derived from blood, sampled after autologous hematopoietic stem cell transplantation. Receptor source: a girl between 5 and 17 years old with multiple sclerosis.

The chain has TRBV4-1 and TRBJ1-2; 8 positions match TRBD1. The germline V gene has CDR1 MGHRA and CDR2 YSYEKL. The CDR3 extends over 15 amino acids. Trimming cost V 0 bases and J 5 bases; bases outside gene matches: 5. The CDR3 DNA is TGCGCCAGCAGCCAAGAGTTGGACAGGGAGTATGGCTACACCTTC. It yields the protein CASSQELDREYGYTF.

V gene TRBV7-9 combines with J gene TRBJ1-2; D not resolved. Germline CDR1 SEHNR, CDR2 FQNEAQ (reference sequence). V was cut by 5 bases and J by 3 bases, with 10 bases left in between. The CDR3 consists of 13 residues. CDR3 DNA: TGTGCCAGCAGCCCCCGGGCCGACTATGGCTACACCTTC. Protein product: CASSPRADYGYTF.

In DNA, the CDR3 is TGTGCCTGGAGTAATCGGGCGGTGAGGATCCCCAATGAGCAGTTCTTC. This codes for CAWSNRAVRIPNEQFF. The V call is TRBV30, the J call TRBJ2-1; D gene ambiguous. V was clipped by 2 bases and J by 6 bases, with 20 bases between them. This CDR3 spans 16 amino acids. Germline values: CDR1 GTSNPN, CDR2 SVGIG (reference sequence).

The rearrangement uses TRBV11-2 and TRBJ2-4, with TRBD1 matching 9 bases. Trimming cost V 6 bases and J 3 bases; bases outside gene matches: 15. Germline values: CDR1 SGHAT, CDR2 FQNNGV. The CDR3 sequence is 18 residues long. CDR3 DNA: TGTGCCAGCAGACCGGGCAGTACAGGGGGCTGGAGCAAAAACATTCAGTACTTC. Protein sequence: CASRPGSTGGWSKNIQYF. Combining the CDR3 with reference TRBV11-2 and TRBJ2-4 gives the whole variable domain EAGVAQSPRYKIIEKRQSVAFWCNPISGHATLYWYQQILGQGPKLLIQFQNNGVVDDSQLPKDRFSAERLKGVDSTLKIQPAKLEDSAVYLCASRPGSTGGWSKNIQYFGAGTRLSVL.

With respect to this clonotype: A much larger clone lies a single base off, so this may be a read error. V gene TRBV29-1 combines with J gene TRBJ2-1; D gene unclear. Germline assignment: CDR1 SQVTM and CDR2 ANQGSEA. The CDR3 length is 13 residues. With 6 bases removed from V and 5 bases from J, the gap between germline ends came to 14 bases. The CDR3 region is CSVGKLANNEQFF. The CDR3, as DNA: TGCAGCGTGGGAAAATTAGCCAACAATGAGCAGTTCTTC.

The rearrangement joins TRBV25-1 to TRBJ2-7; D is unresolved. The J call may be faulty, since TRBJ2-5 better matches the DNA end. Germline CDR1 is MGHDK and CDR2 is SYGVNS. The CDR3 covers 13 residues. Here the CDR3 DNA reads TGTGCCAGCAGTGAGGTCGGAAAAGAGACCCAGTACTTC. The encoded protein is CASSEVGKETQYF.

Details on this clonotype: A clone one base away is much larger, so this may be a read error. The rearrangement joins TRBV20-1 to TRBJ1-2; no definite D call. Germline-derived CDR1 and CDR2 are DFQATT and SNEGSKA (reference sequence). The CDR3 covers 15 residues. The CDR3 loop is CGARDTDGSNYGYTF. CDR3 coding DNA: TGCGGTGCTAGAGATACCGACGGCTCTAACTATGGCTACACCTTC.

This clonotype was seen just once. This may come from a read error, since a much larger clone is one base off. CDR3 DNA sequence: TGTGCCAGCAGTCCCCTCCCGAGCGGGAGTTCCTACAATGAGCAGTACTTC. It specifies CASSPLPSGSSYNEQYF. J is TRBJ2-1 and V is TRBV6-1; 8 bases match TRBD2. The J call may be incorrect, as the DNA end agrees better with TRBJ2-7. Germline lookup yields CDR1 MNHNS and CDR2 SASEGT. The CDR3 covers 17 residues.

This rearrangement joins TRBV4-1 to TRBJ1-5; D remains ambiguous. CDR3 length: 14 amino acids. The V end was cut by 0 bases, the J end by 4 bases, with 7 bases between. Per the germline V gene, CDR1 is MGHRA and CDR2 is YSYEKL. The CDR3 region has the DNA TGCGCCAGCAGCCAAGATGGGGTAAATCAGCCCCAGCATTTT. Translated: CASSQDGVNQPQHF.

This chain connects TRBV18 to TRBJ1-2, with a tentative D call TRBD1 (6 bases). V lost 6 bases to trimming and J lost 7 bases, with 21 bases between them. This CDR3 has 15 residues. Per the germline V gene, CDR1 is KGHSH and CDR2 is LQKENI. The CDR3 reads CASSPPSTGIGGYTF. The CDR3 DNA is TGTGCCAGCTCGCCGCCCTCTACAGGGATTGGTGGCTACACCTTC.

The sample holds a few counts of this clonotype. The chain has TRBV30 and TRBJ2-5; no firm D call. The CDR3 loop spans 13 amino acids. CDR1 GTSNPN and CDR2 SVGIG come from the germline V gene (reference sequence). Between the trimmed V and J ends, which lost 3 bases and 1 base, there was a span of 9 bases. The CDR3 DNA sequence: TGTGCCTGGAGGATGGGGTTCCAAGAGACCCAGTACTTC. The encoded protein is CAWRMGFQETQYF.

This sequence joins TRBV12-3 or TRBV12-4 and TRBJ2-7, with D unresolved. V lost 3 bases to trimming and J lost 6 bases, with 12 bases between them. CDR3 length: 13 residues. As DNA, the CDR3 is TGTGCCAGCAGTTTCGACCGGGCAGCCGAGCAGTACTTC. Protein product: CASSFDRAAEQYF.

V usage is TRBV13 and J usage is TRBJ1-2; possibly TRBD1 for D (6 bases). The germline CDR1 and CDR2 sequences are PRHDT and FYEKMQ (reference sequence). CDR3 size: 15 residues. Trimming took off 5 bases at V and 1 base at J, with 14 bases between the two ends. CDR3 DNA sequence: TGTGCCAGCAGCATATCCGGGACAAGTAACTATGGCTACACCTTC. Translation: CASSISGTSNYGYTF.

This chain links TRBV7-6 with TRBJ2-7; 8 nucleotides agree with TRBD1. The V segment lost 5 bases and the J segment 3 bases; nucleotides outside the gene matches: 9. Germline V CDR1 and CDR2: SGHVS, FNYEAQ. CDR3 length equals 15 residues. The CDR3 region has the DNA TGTGCCAGCAGCCCAACAGGGGGAGGTCACTACGAGCAGTACTTC. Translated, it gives CASSPTGGGHYEQYF.

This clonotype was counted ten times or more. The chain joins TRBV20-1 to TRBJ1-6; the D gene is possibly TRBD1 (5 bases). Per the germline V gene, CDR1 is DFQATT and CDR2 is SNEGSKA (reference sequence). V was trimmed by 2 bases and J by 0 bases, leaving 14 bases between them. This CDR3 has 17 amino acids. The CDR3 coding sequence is TGCAGTGCTAGAAGGGGAGGCCCCAGCTCCTATAATTCACCCCTCCACTTT. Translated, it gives CSARRGGPSSYNSPLHF.

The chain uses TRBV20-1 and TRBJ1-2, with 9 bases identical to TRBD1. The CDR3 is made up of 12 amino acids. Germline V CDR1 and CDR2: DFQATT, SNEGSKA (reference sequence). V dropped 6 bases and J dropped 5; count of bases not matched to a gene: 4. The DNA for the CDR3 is TGCAGTGCCACGGGACAGGGTTATGGCTACACCTTC. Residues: CSATGQGYGYTF.

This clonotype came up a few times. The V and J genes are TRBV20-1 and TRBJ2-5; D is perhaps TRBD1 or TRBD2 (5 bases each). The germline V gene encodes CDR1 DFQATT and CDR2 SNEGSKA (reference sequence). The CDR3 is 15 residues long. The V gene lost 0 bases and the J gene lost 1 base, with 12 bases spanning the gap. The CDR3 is CSARDQGDFQETQYF. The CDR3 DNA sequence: TGCAGTGCTAGAGATCAGGGAGATTTCCAAGAGACCCAGTACTTC.

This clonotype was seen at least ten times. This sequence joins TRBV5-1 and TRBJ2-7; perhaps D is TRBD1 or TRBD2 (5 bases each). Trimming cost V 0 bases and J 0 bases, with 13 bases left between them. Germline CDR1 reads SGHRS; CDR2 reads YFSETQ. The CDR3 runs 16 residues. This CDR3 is CASSLGLGTLSYEQYF. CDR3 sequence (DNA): TGCGCCAGCAGCTTGGGGTTGGGGACGCTCTCCTACGAGCAGTACTTC.

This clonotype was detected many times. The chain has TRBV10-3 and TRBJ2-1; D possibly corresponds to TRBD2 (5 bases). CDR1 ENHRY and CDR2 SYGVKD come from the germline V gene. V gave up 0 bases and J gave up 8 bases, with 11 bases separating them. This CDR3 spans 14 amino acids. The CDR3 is CAISESRESDEQFF. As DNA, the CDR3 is TGTGCCATCAGTGAGTCGAGGGAGTCGGATGAGCAGTTCTTC.

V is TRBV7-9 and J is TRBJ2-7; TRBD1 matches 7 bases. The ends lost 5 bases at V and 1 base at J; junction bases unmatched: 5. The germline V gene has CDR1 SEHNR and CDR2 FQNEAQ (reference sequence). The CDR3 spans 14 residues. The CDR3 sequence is CASSPTGLSYEQYF. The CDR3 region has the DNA TGTGCCAGCAGCCCGACAGGGCTTTCCTACGAGCAGTACTTC.